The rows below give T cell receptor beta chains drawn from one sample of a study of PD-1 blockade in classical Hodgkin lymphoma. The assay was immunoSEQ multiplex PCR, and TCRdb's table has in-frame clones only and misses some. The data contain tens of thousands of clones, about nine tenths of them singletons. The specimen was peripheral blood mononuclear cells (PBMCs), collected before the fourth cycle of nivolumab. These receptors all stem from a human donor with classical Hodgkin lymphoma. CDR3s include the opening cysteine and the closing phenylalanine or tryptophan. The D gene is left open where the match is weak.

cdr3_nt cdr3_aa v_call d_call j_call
TGTGCCAGCAGCCCGGGACGGCCGAACACTGAAGCTTTCTTT CASSPGRPNTEAFF TRBV6-6 . TRBJ1-1
TGTGCCAGCAGCACCCGGGTCTCCTACGAGCAGTACTTC CASSTRVSYEQYF TRBV7-9 . TRBJ2-7
TGTGCCAGCAGCTCCCCGTACTTTAGCGGGCGAAAATACAATGAGCAGTTCTTC CASSSPYFSGRKYNEQFF TRBV7-9 TRBD2 TRBJ2-1
TGTGCCAGCAGCCCAGGGGGGGGGCGAGACACCGGGGAGCTGTTTTTT CASSPGGGRDTGELFF TRBV7-9 . TRBJ2-2
TGTGCCAGCAGTTACATTTCCGGGACATCGAACATTCAGTACTTC CASSYISGTSNIQYF TRBV6-5 . TRBJ2-4
TGTGCCAGCAGGCCGGGACTTATGAACACTGAAGCTTTCTTT CASRPGLMNTEAFF TRBV7-9 . TRBJ1-1
TGTGCCAGTAGTATGGACGGATACAATGAGCAGTTCTTC CASSMDGYNEQFF TRBV19 . TRBJ2-1
TGTGCCAGCAGTTACACCCCGGGGGGCCTTGAGACCCAGTACTTC CASSYTPGGLETQYF TRBV6-5 . TRBJ2-5
TGTGCCAGCAGCACGGGACAGGGTACAGATACGCAGTATTTT CASSTGQGTDTQYF TRBV5-4 TRBD1 TRBJ2-3
TGTGCCAGCAGCGCCGGGACTAGCGGCTCCTACGAGCAGTACTTC CASSAGTSGSYEQYF TRBV9 TRBD2 TRBJ2-7
TGTGCCAGCAGCTTATACAGGGCTAGCTCTGGGGCCAACGTCCTGACTTTC CASSLYRASSGANVLTF TRBV7-3 . TRBJ2-6
TGCGCCAGCAGCCGGACAGGGAAACCTTCGGGGGCCAACGTCCTGACTTTC CASSRTGKPSGANVLTF TRBV5-1 TRBD1 TRBJ2-6
TGTGCCAGCAGCCCGGACAGGGTTAAGCAGTACTTC CASSPDRVKQYF TRBV6-4 TRBD1 TRBJ2-7
TGCGCCAGCAGCTTGGGGCAGGGTGGCAATTCACCCCTCCACTTT CASSLGQGGNSPLHF TRBV5-1 . TRBJ1-6
TGTGCCAGCAGTTTTGAGGGCACAGATACGCAGTATTTT CASSFEGTDTQYF TRBV6-4 . TRBJ2-3
TGTGCCAGCAGTCTCCGGGGGACGAACACTGAAGCTTTCTTT CASSLRGTNTEAFF TRBV6-5 . TRBJ1-1